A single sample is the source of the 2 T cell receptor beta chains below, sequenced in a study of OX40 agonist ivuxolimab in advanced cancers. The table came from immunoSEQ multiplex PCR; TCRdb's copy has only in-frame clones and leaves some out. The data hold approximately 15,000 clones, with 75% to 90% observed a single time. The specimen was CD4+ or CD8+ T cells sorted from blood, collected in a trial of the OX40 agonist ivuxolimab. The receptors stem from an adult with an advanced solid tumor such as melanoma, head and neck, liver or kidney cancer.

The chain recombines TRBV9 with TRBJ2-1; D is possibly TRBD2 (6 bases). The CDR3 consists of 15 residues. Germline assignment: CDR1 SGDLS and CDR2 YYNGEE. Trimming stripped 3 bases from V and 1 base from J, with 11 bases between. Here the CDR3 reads CASSGGKGSYNEQFF. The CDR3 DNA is TGTGCCAGCAGCGGCGGGAAGGGGTCCTACAATGAGCAGTTCTTC.

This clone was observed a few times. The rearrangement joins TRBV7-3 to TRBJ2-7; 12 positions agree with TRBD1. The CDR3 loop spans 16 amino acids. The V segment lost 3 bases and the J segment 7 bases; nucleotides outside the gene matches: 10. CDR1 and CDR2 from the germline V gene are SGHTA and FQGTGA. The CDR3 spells CASSLTPGQGAGEQYF. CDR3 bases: TGTGCCAGCAGCTTGACTCCGGGACAGGGGGCCGGAGAGCAGTACTTC.